One sample yielded the 25 T cell receptor beta chains listed below, sequenced in a study of cytomegalovirus exposure and HLA in healthy donors. This PCR relied on a set of 60 Vbeta primers and 13 Jbeta primers. TCRdb's table, derived via immunoSEQ multiplex PCR, lists solely in-frame clones and lacks some. The data include 65,000 to 90,000 clones; the top ten clones carry over 3%. Sequenced: PBMCs. The receptors here all came from a female donor in good health and CMV-seropositive.

J is TRBJ2-6 and V is TRBV27; D may be TRBD1 (5 bases). CDR1 and CDR2 from the germline V gene are MNHEY and SMNVEV (reference sequence). The V end was cut by 5 bases, the J end by 0 bases, with 14 bases between. The CDR3 sequence is 17 residues long. The CDR3, as DNA: TGTGCCAGCAGTGTCAGGGCCCCCGTCTCTGGGGCCAACGTCCTGACTTTC. As protein: CASSVRAPVSGANVLTF.

The V call is TRBV7-2, the J call TRBJ1-4; 7 positions match TRBD1. With V trimmed by 2 bases and J by 6 bases, 6 bases remained unmatched. Germline CDR1 SGHTA, CDR2 FQGNSA. The CDR3 is made up of 15 amino acids. The DNA for the CDR3 is TGTGCCAGCAGCTTACGGCCAGGGGGTTATGAAAAACTGTTTTTT. Translated, it gives CASSLRPGGYEKLFF.

By frequency, this clone is medium-sized. V is TRBV7-9 and J is TRBJ2-2; 10 bases line up with TRBD1. J gave up 4 bases and V 5 bases, and 7 bases lay outside the gene matches. The CDR3 spans 16 residues. The germline V gene has CDR1 SEHNR and CDR2 FQNEAQ (reference sequence). This CDR3 reads CASSSTGTGVTGELFF. CDR3 coding DNA: TGTGCCAGCAGCAGTACCGGGACAGGGGTCACCGGGGAGCTGTTTTTT. The whole variable domain, filled in from reference TRBV7-9 and TRBJ2-2, reads DTGVSQNPRHKITKRGQNVTFRCDPISEHNRLYWYRQTLGQGPEFLTYFQNEAQLEKSRLLSDRFSAERPKGSFSTLEIQRTEQGDSAMYLCASSSTGTGVTGELFFGEGSRLTVL.

The chain joins TRBV28 to TRBJ2-5; no firm D call. The CDR3 is 14 residues long. The V end lost 6 bases, the J end lost 4 bases, and 15 bases lay between the germline ends. CDR1 and CDR2 (germline): MDHEN, SYDVKM. CDR3 in DNA: TGTGCCAGCAGCAGAAACCGGGTAGCAGAGACCCAGTACTTC. Translated: CASSRNRVAETQYF.

The genes are TRBV5-4 and TRBJ2-1; TRBD2 matches 13 bases. The CDR3 is 15 residues long. Germline CDR1 SGHNT, CDR2 YYREEE (reference sequence). J gave up 8 bases and V 3 bases, and 5 bases lay outside the gene matches. The CDR3 loop reads CASSSRLAGGDEQFF. The CDR3 coding sequence is TGTGCCAGCAGCTCCAGACTAGCGGGAGGTGATGAGCAGTTCTTC.

CDR3 sequence (DNA): TGTGCCAGCAGCAGCCGGGGGGCGAACGAGCAGTACTTC. Translating gives CASSSRGANEQYF. The J gene is TRBJ2-7, the V gene TRBV7-9, with D maybe TRBD2 (7 bases). Trimming took off 5 bases at V and 5 bases at J, with 13 bases between the two ends. The germline V gene has CDR1 SEHNR and CDR2 FQNEAQ (reference sequence). CDR3 size: 13 residues.

The rearrangement uses TRBV28 and TRBJ1-5; D perhaps matches TRBD1 (5 bases). Germline V CDR1 and CDR2: MDHEN, SYDVKM. V was shortened by 6 bases and J by 3 bases, with 9 bases between the two germline ends. The CDR3 has 13 residues. The DNA for the CDR3 is TGTGCCAGCAGGCAGGGTCCCAATCAGCCCCAGCATTTT. Protein: CASRQGPNQPQHF.

The chain recombines TRBV29-1 with TRBJ2-3; 8 nucleotides match TRBD2. The germline CDR1 and CDR2 sequences are SQVTM and ANQGSEA. The CDR3 extends over 13 amino acids. V gave up 4 bases and J gave up 2 bases; unmatched junction bases: 2. The CDR3 loop is CSVGGRHTDTQYF. The CDR3, as DNA: TGCAGCGTTGGCGGGAGGCACACAGATACGCAGTATTTT.

The chain couples TRBV29-1 to TRBJ2-5; D ambiguous. The V gene's germline CDR1 is SQVTM and CDR2 ANQGSEA. The CDR3 covers 12 residues. V lost 4 bases and J lost 0, with 6 bases in between. CDR3: CSVARYQETQYF. The CDR3 nucleotides read TGCAGCGTTGCACGGTACCAAGAGACCCAGTACTTC.

CDR3 sequence: CASRPQGRSYGYTF. The CDR3 DNA is TGTGCCAGCAGACCTCAGGGGCGCTCCTATGGCTACACCTTC. V is TRBV6-5 and J is TRBJ1-2, with D possibly TRBD1 on 6 matching bases. This CDR3 spans 14 amino acids. V was trimmed by 6 bases and J by 4 bases, leaving 15 bases between them. The germline gives CDR1 MNHEY, CDR2 SVGAGI.

The chain couples TRBV6-5 to TRBJ2-3; D might be TRBD2 (6 bases). Trimming took off 8 bases at V and 6 bases at J, with 15 bases between the two ends. The germline V gene encodes CDR1 MNHEY and CDR2 SVGAGI. The length of the CDR3 is 13 residues. This CDR3 reads CASQRGNRDTQYF. The DNA of the CDR3 is TGTGCCAGCCAACGGGGGAATCGGGATACGCAGTATTTT.

The V and J genes are TRBV18 and TRBJ1-1, with 7 bases matching TRBD1. The CDR3 is made up of 16 amino acids. V shed 3 bases and J 4 bases; nucleotides not matched to a gene: 11. Germline CDR1 KGHSH, CDR2 LQKENI. The CDR3 bases are TGTGCCAGCTCACCCCTTGAAGGAGGGGGCATCACTGAAGCTTTCTTT. Encoded protein: CASSPLEGGGITEAFF.

This chain uses TRBV19 with TRBJ1-2, with D possibly matching TRBD1 (5 bases). Trimming took 4 bases from V and 10 from J, leaving 13 bases between them. The CDR3 extends over 12 amino acids. Germline loops: CDR1 LNHDA, CDR2 SQIVND (reference sequence). In DNA, the CDR3 is TGTGCCAGTAGTAGGGGCGGGGCTTACTACACCTTC. As protein: CASSRGGAYYTF.

The chain is built from TRBV2 and TRBJ2-7; 14 bases are shared with TRBD2. V lost 6 bases, J lost 2 bases, and 3 bases stayed unmatched. This CDR3 region has 15 residues. The germline V gene has CDR1 SNHLY and CDR2 FYNNEI. CDR3 sequence: CASRVGLAGAYEQYF. The CDR3 DNA reads as TGTGCCAGCAGGGTGGGACTAGCGGGGGCCTACGAGCAGTACTTC.

This chain uses TRBV29-1 with TRBJ1-2; D may be TRBD1 (6 bases). The CDR3 is 14 amino acids. Trimming shortened V by 6 bases and J by 2 bases, and 16 bases separated the two germline ends. The germline V gene has CDR1 SQVTM and CDR2 ANQGSEA. This CDR3 is CSVARTAENYGYTF. The CDR3 bases are TGCAGCGTAGCCAGGACAGCAGAAAACTATGGCTACACCTTC.

J is TRBJ1-2 and V is TRBV14, with 7 positions matching TRBD1. This CDR3 has 15 amino acids. V shed 1 base and J 6 bases; nucleotides not matched to a gene: 8. CDR1 and CDR2 from the germline V gene are SGHDN and FVKESK. The CDR3 DNA reads TGTGCCAGCAGCCAAGGGCGATCGGGACAGAATGGCTACACCTTC. Amino acid sequence: CASSQGRSGQNGYTF.

The chain combines TRBV5-1 with TRBJ2-3; the match to TRBD2 covers 8 bases. V dropped 2 bases and J dropped 7; count of bases not matched to a gene: 12. Per the germline V gene, CDR1 is SGHRS and CDR2 is YFSETQ. The CDR3 loop spans 16 amino acids. The CDR3 bases are TGCGCCAGCAGCTTTCGCTCGGGGGGGGCGGGAAATACGCAGTATTTT. The encoded protein is CASSFRSGGAGNTQYF. The full variable domain, its missing parts supplied by reference TRBV5-1 and TRBJ2-3, is KAGVTQTPRYLIKTRGQQVTLSCSPISGHRSVSWYQQTPGQGLQFLFEYFSETQRNKGNFPGRFSGRQFSNSRSEMNVSTLELGDSALYLCASSFRSGGAGNTQYFGPGTRLTVL.

In the case of this clone: Other nucleotide sequences from this sample produce the same CDR3. The rearrangement links TRBV18 to TRBJ1-6, with D tentatively TRBD1 (6 bases). The germline V and J ends were trimmed by 5 bases and 1 base, with 15 bases remaining between them. Germline CDR1 KGHSH, CDR2 LQKENI. The CDR3 totals 17 residues. CDR3 in amino acids: CASSINRVQSYNSPLHF. In nucleotides, the CDR3 is TGTGCCAGCTCAATTAACAGGGTACAATCCTATAATTCACCCCTCCACTTT.

The chain employs TRBV6-5 and TRBJ2-5; D might be TRBD1 (7 bases). The germline gives CDR1 MNHEY, CDR2 SVGAGI. The V and J ends lost 6 bases and 1 base respectively, with 9 bases between them. The CDR3 length is 13 residues. The CDR3 bases are TGTGCCAGCAGGCAGGGGGGCCAAGAGACCCAGTACTTC. Translation gives CASRQGGQETQYF.

The chain carries TRBV19 and TRBJ1-5, with 8 bases identical to TRBD1. With 4 bases clipped from V and 6 bases from J, the junction kept 8 bases outside the gene matches. Germline CDR1 and CDR2: LNHDA and SQIVND (reference sequence). The CDR3 covers 15 residues. This CDR3 reads CASSTPRGLGQPQHF. For the CDR3, the DNA is TGTGCCAGTAGTACCCCCAGGGGGCTCGGTCAGCCCCAGCATTTT.

The V and J genes are TRBV10-1 and TRBJ1-1, with D possibly TRBD1 on 6 matching bases. The CDR3 length is 15 residues. V was cut by 3 bases and J by 1 base, with 12 bases left in between. Germline V gene lookup returns CDR1 WNHNN and CDR2 SYGVQD (reference sequence). CDR3 sequence (DNA): TGCGCCAGCAGTGACCCACAGGGTCAGAACACTGAAGCTTTCTTT. Amino acid sequence: CASSDPQGQNTEAFF.

The rearrangement links TRBV6-5 to TRBJ2-7, with 7 bases fitting TRBD1. V was pared by 7 bases and J by 4 bases, with 10 bases of the junction left unmatched. From germline, CDR1 is MNHEY and CDR2 SVGAGI. The CDR3 sequence is 14 residues long. The CDR3 region has the DNA TGTGCCAGCAAAAGGGGCACAGGGGTATACGAGCAGTACTTC. Amino acid sequence: CASKRGTGVYEQYF.

The chain combines TRBV6-6 with TRBJ1-6; 7 positions match TRBD1. Looked up from germline, CDR1 is MNHNY and CDR2 is SVGAGI (reference sequence). The ends lost 6 bases at V and 10 bases at J; junction bases unmatched: 9. CDR3 length: 14 residues. The CDR3 DNA reads TGTGCCAGCAGAAAGGACAGGTCTCGATCACCCCTCCACTTT. Amino acid sequence: CASRKDRSRSPLHF.

The genes are TRBV29-1 and TRBJ1-1; D gene ambiguous. The CDR3 is made up of 10 amino acids. CDR1 is SQVTM, CDR2 ANQGSEA, per germline. The CDR3 region has the DNA TGCGCTGGGGAGAGCACTGAAGCTTTCTTT. Its protein product is CAGESTEAFF. The whole variable domain, filled in from reference TRBV29-1 and TRBJ1-1, reads SAVISQKPSRDICQRGTSLTIQCQVDSQVTMMFWYRQQPGQSLTLIATANQGSEATYESGFVIDKFPISRPNLTFSTLTVSNMSPEDSSIYLCAGESTEAFFGQGTRLTVV.

CDR3 amino acids: CASSLVASGGFEQYF. CDR3 coding DNA: TGTGCCAGCAGCTTAGTTGCTAGCGGGGGTTTCGAGCAGTACTTC. V usage is TRBV7-2 and J usage is TRBJ2-7, with 10 bases identical to TRBD2. Germline loops: CDR1 SGHTA, CDR2 FQGNSA. V was clipped by 1 base and J by 6 bases; unmatched bases: 6. The CDR3 is 15 amino acids. Looking up the rest from reference TRBV7-2 and TRBJ2-7 gives the full variable domain: GAGVSQSPSNKVTEKGKDVELRCDPISGHTALYWYRQSLGQGLEFLIYFQGNSAPDKSGLPSDRFSAERTGGSVSTLTIQRTQQEDSAVYLCASSLVASGGFEQYFGPGTRLTVT.